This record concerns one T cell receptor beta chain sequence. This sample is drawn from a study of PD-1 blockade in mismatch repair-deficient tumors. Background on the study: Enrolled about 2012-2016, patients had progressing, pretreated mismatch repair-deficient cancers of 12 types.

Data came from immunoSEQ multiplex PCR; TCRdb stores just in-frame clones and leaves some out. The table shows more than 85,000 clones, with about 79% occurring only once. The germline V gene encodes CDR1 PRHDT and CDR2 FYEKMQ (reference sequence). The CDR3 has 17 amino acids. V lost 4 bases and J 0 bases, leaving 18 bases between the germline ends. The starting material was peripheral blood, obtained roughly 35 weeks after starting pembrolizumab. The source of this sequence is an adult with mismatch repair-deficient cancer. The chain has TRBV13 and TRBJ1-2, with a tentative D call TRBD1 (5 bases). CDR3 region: CASSSRGSRGANYGYTF. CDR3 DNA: TGTGCCAGCAGCTCCCGGGGAAGTCGGGGGGCTAACTATGGCTACACCTTC.